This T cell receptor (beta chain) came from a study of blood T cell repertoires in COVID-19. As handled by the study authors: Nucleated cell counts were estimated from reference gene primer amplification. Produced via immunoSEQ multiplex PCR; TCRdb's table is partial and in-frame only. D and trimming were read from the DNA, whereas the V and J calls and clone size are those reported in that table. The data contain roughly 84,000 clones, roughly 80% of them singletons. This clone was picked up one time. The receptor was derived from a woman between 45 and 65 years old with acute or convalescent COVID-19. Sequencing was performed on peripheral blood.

The DNA of the CDR3 is TGCGCCAGCAGCTTGGACACAACTAATGAAAAACTGTTTTTT. Encoded protein: CASSLDTTNEKLFF. The V and J genes are TRBV5-1 and TRBJ1-4; D remains unclear. Germline V gene data show CDR1 as SGHRS and CDR2 as YFSETQ. Trimming shortened V by 0 bases and J by 0 bases, and 3 bases separated the two germline ends. This CDR3 is 14 amino acids long.